The 14 T cell receptor beta chains in this list originate from one sample, sequenced in a study of memory CD4+ T cells and cytomegalovirus serostatus. Single viable CD3+CD4+CD8-CD45RO+ cells were sorted as the memory CD4+ T cells. The assay was immunoSEQ multiplex PCR, and TCRdb's table has in-frame clones only and misses some. The sample consists of about 50,000 clones, over 75% of them appearing once. Sequenced input: memory CD4+ T cells from blood. Source of these receptors: an adult in good health and CMV-seronegative.

This chain uses TRBV18 with TRBJ1-5; the D gene is possibly TRBD1 (5 bases). The CDR3 covers 18 residues. The V gene lost 4 bases and the J gene lost 0 bases, with 19 bases spanning the gap. Germline V gene data show CDR1 as KGHSH and CDR2 as LQKENI. CDR3: CASSQSAAGADSNQPQHF. CDR3 coding DNA: TGTGCCAGCTCACAATCCGCGGCTGGGGCCGATAGCAATCAGCCCCAGCATTTT.

V is TRBV4-3 and J is TRBJ2-3, with TRBD1 matching 8 bases. The V and J ends lost 1 base and 5 bases, in that order; junction bases with no gene match: 5. Germline V gene data show CDR1 as LGHNA and CDR2 as YSLEER. The CDR3 has 15 amino acids. The CDR3 DNA follows: TGCGCCAGCAGCCAAGTAGGACAGGGAGGAGATACGCAGTATTTT. Translating it yields CASSQVGQGGDTQYF.

This clone has more than one count but fewer than ten. The sample holds other DNA sequences that translate to the same CDR3. J is TRBJ2-3 and V is TRBV15; D might be TRBD2 (6 bases). Trimming stripped 6 bases from V and 3 bases from J, with 19 bases between. Germline V gene data show CDR1 as LNHNV and CDR2 as YYDKDF (reference sequence). The CDR3 sequence is 16 residues long. The CDR3, as DNA: TGTGCCACCAGTAGAAGCGGGCTTGGTAGGACAGATACGCAGTATTTT. It specifies CATSRSGLGRTDTQYF.

The rearrangement uses TRBV15 and TRBJ2-1, with 7 bases fitting TRBD1. Per the germline V gene, CDR1 is LNHNV and CDR2 is YYDKDF (reference sequence). The junction had 8 bases not matched to a gene; V was cut back by 3 bases and J by 0 bases. CDR3 length: 17 residues. CDR3 sequence reads: CATSRLKGQSSYNEQFF. CDR3 coding DNA: TGTGCCACCAGCAGGTTAAAGGGACAGAGCTCCTACAATGAGCAGTTCTTC.

The chain has TRBV27 and TRBJ1-6, with D perhaps matching TRBD1 (6 bases). The CDR3 extends over 17 amino acids. The V end lost 5 bases, the J end lost 4 bases, and 18 bases lay between the germline ends. Per germline, CDR1 MNHEY and CDR2 SMNVEV (reference sequence). The CDR3 region is CASSISGRGAYNSPLHF. In nucleotides, the CDR3 is TGTGCCAGCAGTATCTCGGGACGGGGGGCTTATAATTCACCCCTCCACTTT.

V gene TRBV18 combines with J gene TRBJ2-7, with 9 bases aligning to TRBD1. The germline V gene encodes CDR1 KGHSH and CDR2 LQKENI. Unmatched junction bases numbered 1, after V lost 0 bases and J lost 1 base. The CDR3 runs 15 residues. This CDR3 reads CASSPPDRGSYEQYF. CDR3 nucleotide sequence: TGTGCCAGCTCACCACCTGACAGGGGGTCCTACGAGCAGTACTTC.

The V call is TRBV29-1, the J call TRBJ2-5; possibly TRBD1 for D (5 bases). Germline CDR1 SQVTM, CDR2 ANQGSEA. Trimming cost V 5 bases and J 4 bases, with 11 bases left between them. The CDR3 sequence is 12 residues long. This CDR3 reads CSVRRGLETQYF. As DNA, the CDR3 is TGCAGCGTTCGTAGGGGTTTAGAGACCCAGTACTTC.

The chain has TRBV2 and TRBJ2-5; tentatively, D is TRBD2 (5 bases). Germline V gives CDR1 SNHLY, CDR2 FYNNEI. Deletions cut 8 bases from V and 4 bases from J, with 14 bases between. This CDR3 is built from 13 residues. As DNA, the CDR3 is TGTGCCAGCTCTGGCTTAGAGGGAGAGACCCAGTACTTC. This sequence encodes CASSGLEGETQYF.

The chain has TRBV11-2 and TRBJ1-1; D gene unclear. Germline CDR1 and CDR2: SGHAT and FQNNGV. This CDR3 is built from 14 residues. V was cut by 1 base and J by 0 bases, with 6 bases left in between. The CDR3 region is CASSLGGVNTEAFF. CDR3 bases: TGTGCCAGCAGCTTAGGTGGCGTGAACACTGAAGCTTTCTTT.

The V gene is TRBV18, the J gene TRBJ2-3; perhaps D is TRBD1 or TRBD2 (5 bases each). The V end was cut by 2 bases, the J end by 2 bases, with 11 bases between. Germline V gene data show CDR1 as KGHSH and CDR2 as LQKENI. This CDR3 comprises 15 residues. The CDR3 region is CASSPSMGVTDTQYF. The CDR3 DNA is TGTGCCAGCTCACCAAGTATGGGGGTCACAGATACGCAGTATTTT. Using reference TRBV18 and TRBJ2-3 for the parts outside the CDR3, the full variable domain is NAGVMQNPRHLVRRRGQEARLRCSPMKGHSHVYWYRQLPEEGLKFMVYLQKENIIDESGMPKERFSAEFPKEGPSILRIQQVVRGDSAAYFCASSPSMGVTDTQYFGPGTRLTVL.

The chain recombines TRBV5-1 with TRBJ2-3; no definite D call. The CDR3 runs to 18 residues. CDR1 and CDR2 (germline): SGHRS, YFSETQ. Trimming took off 0 bases at V and 0 bases at J, with 17 bases between the two ends. The CDR3 region has the DNA TGCGCCAGCAGCTTGGCCCCGCCAACTACCCTAAGCACAGATACGCAGTATTTT. Residues: CASSLAPPTTLSTDTQYF.

The chain links TRBV29-1 to TRBJ1-2, with 7 bases lining up with TRBD1. With 4 bases clipped from V and 8 bases from J, the junction kept 10 bases outside the gene matches. Germline V gene lookup returns CDR1 SQVTM and CDR2 ANQGSEA. The length of the CDR3 is 13 residues. In nucleotides, the CDR3 is TGCAGCGTTGGTACAGGGGTTCGCCGCGGCTACACCTTC. Protein product: CSVGTGVRRGYTF.

The rearrangement uses TRBV27 and TRBJ2-7, with a weak D call TRBD2 (7 bases). Germline lookup yields CDR1 MNHEY and CDR2 SMNVEV (reference sequence). V lost 11 bases, J lost 4 bases, and 15 bases lay in between. This CDR3 has 12 amino acids. The CDR3 region has the DNA TGTGCCCCGAGGGGGGGGGCTTACGAGCAGTACTTC. Its translation is CAPRGGAYEQYF.

The V call is TRBV11-2, the J call TRBJ1-1, with D unclear. CDR1 and CDR2 (germline): SGHAT, FQNNGV. This CDR3 spans 11 amino acids. Trimming took 5 bases from V and 2 from J, leaving 3 bases between them. The DNA of the CDR3 is TGTGCCAGCAGCCGAAACACTGAAGCTTTCTTT. Its protein product is CASSRNTEAFF.